What follows are 30 T cell receptor beta chains derived from one specimen sequenced in a study of T cell repertoires in cytomegalovirus infection (dated by TCRdb to between 2017 and 2020). The treatment or condition label here, explained by the study, means: in vitro stimulation with specific CMV peptide epitopes to enrich CMV-specific T cells. The sample was run on an Illumina HiSeq 1500. The public reads were quality trimmed at Q25 with fastp and then assembled into clones with MiXCR by TCRdb, keeping productive beta chains. Every distinct CDR3 protein forms one entry, paired with its most common genes and DNA. The sample table records around 430,000 distinct CDR3 sequences; roughly 46% of these occur just once. The top ten constitute around 44% of the sample. No antigen is known for these receptors. Sample: cultured PBMCs, taken from culture after CMV antigen stimulation. These receptors were taken from a human donor in good health (CMV status not recorded). Some clones in this sample may be carry-over from other donors' samples.

This chain connects TRBV7-2 to TRBJ2-5, with a weak D call TRBD2 (6 bases). The CDR3 is made up of 14 amino acids. Trimming pared 5 bases from V and 3 bases from J, leaving 13 bases between. In germline, CDR1 is SGHTA, CDR2 FQGNSA. The CDR3 region is CASSPEWGEETQYF. The CDR3 DNA sequence: TGTGCCAGCAGCCCAGAGTGGGGGGAAGAGACCCAGTACTTC.

The chain employs TRBV10-2 and TRBJ2-5; 7 bases align to TRBD2. Looked up from germline, CDR1 is WSHSY and CDR2 is SAAADI. The CDR3 loop spans 13 amino acids. Unmatched junction bases numbered 2, after V lost 0 bases and J lost 7 bases. In nucleotides, the CDR3 is TGCGCCAGCAGTGAGTCCGGGGAGGGGACCCAGTACTTC. It translates to CASSESGEGTQYF.

The CDR3 DNA is TGTGCCAGCAGTGAAGCCGGGACTGTCCCTAATTCACCCCTCCACTTT. Protein: CASSEAGTVPNSPLHF. The rearrangement links TRBV6-1 to TRBJ1-6, with D perhaps matching TRBD1 (5 bases). The V gene lost 0 bases and the J gene lost 6 bases, with 12 bases spanning the gap. Looked up from germline, CDR1 is MNHNS and CDR2 is SASEGT. This CDR3 is 16 amino acids long.

This chain links TRBV15 with TRBJ1-6; D unresolved. With 0 bases removed from V and 7 bases from J, the gap between germline ends came to 10 bases. This CDR3 is built from 15 residues. Germline V gives CDR1 LNHNV, CDR2 YYDKDF (reference sequence). Here the CDR3 DNA reads TGTGCCACCAGCAGAGATGGACCGAGAAATTCACCCCTCCACTTT. It specifies CATSRDGPRNSPLHF.

The chain links TRBV28 to TRBJ1-2; D uncertain. The germline CDR1 and CDR2 sequences are MDHEN and SYDVKM. The CDR3 covers 14 residues. Trimming pared 7 bases from V and 5 bases from J, leaving 17 bases between. CDR3 in amino acids: CASTPYENFYGYTF. The CDR3 nucleotides are TGTGCCAGCACCCCATACGAGAACTTTTATGGCTACACCTTC.

The genes are TRBV12-3 or TRBV12-4 and TRBJ1-6; D gene ambiguous. The CDR3 runs 13 residues. Trimming took 8 bases from V and 10 from J, leaving 15 bases between them. The CDR3 DNA is TGTGCCAGCTGGCAGGCCCTAGAGTCACCCCTCCACTTT. Translating it yields CASWQALESPLHF.

This clonotype came up a few times. This sequence joins TRBV7-2 and TRBJ1-4; TRBD1 might be the D (5 bases). Germline V gene data show CDR1 as SGHTA and CDR2 as FQGNSA. V was shortened by 3 bases and J by 4 bases, with 9 bases between the two germline ends. The CDR3 extends over 14 amino acids. CDR3 nucleotide sequence: TGTGCCAGCAGCTTGCGGGGGGTTAATGAAAAACTGTTTTTT. It encodes CASSLRGVNEKLFF. Variable domain in full (rest from reference TRBV7-2 and TRBJ1-4): GAGVSQSPSNKVTEKGKDVELRCDPISGHTALYWYRQSLGQGLEFLIYFQGNSAPDKSGLPSDRFSAERTGGSVSTLTIQRTQQEDSAVYLCASSLRGVNEKLFFGSGTQLSVL.

This chain links TRBV12-3 or TRBV12-4 with TRBJ2-1, with 10 bases lining up with TRBD2. This CDR3 comprises 16 residues. Unmatched junction bases numbered 13, after V lost 7 bases and J lost 7 bases. In nucleotides, the CDR3 is TGTGCCAGCACCCCAAGGTCCCAGCGGGGGGGAAATGAGCAGTTCTTC. It yields the protein CASTPRSQRGGNEQFF.

This clonotype occurred a few times. V usage is TRBV7-2 and J usage is TRBJ2-2, with D unclear. Germline-derived CDR1 and CDR2 are SGHTA and FQGNSA. This CDR3 comprises 14 residues. V was shortened by 4 bases and J by 1 base, with 7 bases between the two germline ends. The CDR3 DNA follows: TGTGCCAGCAGCTACTCTTTGAACACCGGGGAGCTGTTTTTT. It codes for CASSYSLNTGELFF.

The V and J genes are TRBV7-2 and TRBJ2-1, with 9 bases fitting TRBD2. Losses at the gene ends were 2 bases for V and 7 bases for J; bases not matched to a gene: 6. The CDR3 has 15 amino acids. The germline V gene has CDR1 SGHTA and CDR2 FQGNSA. The CDR3 protein is CASSLLAGVANEQFF. The CDR3 DNA is TGTGCCAGCAGCTTATTAGCGGGAGTGGCGAATGAGCAGTTCTTC.

The chain carries TRBV19 and TRBJ2-1, with 10 bases lining up with TRBD1. The CDR3 sequence is 16 residues long. Germline-derived CDR1 and CDR2 are LNHDA and SQIVND (reference sequence). The V gene end was trimmed by 6 bases and the J gene end by 5 bases; junction bases not matched to a gene: 10. The CDR3 sequence: CASSGTGAQHNNEQFF. In DNA, the CDR3 is TGTGCCAGTAGCGGGACAGGGGCGCAACATAACAATGAGCAGTTCTTC.

The chain is built from TRBV20-1 and TRBJ2-7, with 9 bases identical to TRBD1. With V trimmed by 0 bases and J by 4 bases, 7 bases remained unmatched. The CDR3 length is 15 residues. The germline V gene has CDR1 DFQATT and CDR2 SNEGSKA (reference sequence). CDR3 in DNA: TGCAGTGCTAGAGATCGGGGACAGGGCAGTTACGAGCAGTACTTC. The encoded protein is CSARDRGQGSYEQYF.

V usage is TRBV6-5 and J usage is TRBJ2-7; no clear D. Germline CDR1 reads MNHEY; CDR2 reads SVGAGI. The CDR3 covers 12 residues. Trimming left V 4 bases short and J 3 bases short, with 7 bases between. CDR3: CASSSDVYEQYF. The CDR3 DNA sequence: TGTGCCAGCAGTTCGGACGTCTACGAGCAGTACTTC.

The V gene is TRBV7-2, the J gene TRBJ2-7; no firm D call. Germline V gene sequence: CDR1 SGHTA, CDR2 FQGNSA. The V end was cut by 2 bases, the J end by 5 bases, with 10 bases between. The CDR3 contains 13 residues. CDR3 bases: TGTGCCAGCAGCTTATATGGGAAAGACGAGCAGTACTTC. Amino acids: CASSLYGKDEQYF.

The chain is built from TRBV7-2 and TRBJ2-3, with TRBD2 identical over 8 bases. The CDR3 is made up of 15 amino acids. Per the germline V gene, CDR1 is SGHTA and CDR2 is FQGNSA. Trimming at V came to 3 bases and at J to 4 bases, leaving 6 bases not matched to a gene. CDR3 bases: TGTGCCAGCAGCTTGTCCGGGGGGGGCGCAGATACGCAGTATTTT. It codes for CASSLSGGGADTQYF.

The genes are TRBV28 and TRBJ1-2; the D is unclear. Trimming pared 5 bases from V and 5 bases from J, leaving 27 bases between. Germline V lookup: CDR1 MDHEN, CDR2 SYDVKM. This CDR3 region has 18 residues. CDR3 sequence reads: CASSPIWVAMPRQYGYTF. The CDR3 DNA reads as TGTGCCAGCAGTCCCATCTGGGTGGCTATGCCGCGCCAGTATGGCTACACCTTC.

The gene calls are TRBV2 and TRBJ1-2; the D gene is possibly TRBD1 (6 bases). This CDR3 comprises 13 residues. Trimming cost V 3 bases and J 3 bases, with 8 bases left between them. CDR1 is SNHLY and CDR2 is FYNNEI in the germline V gene. CDR3 loop: CASSEDSDYGYTF. CDR3 DNA sequence: TGTGCCAGCAGTGAGGACAGCGACTATGGCTACACCTTC.

The chain employs TRBV7-2 and TRBJ2-5, with TRBD2 matching 11 bases. Germline loops: CDR1 SGHTA, CDR2 FQGNSA. This CDR3 contains 18 residues. J lost 4 bases, V lost 7 bases, and 17 bases had no gene match. Here the CDR3 DNA reads TGTGCCAGCACCAAAGTTCGGGGACTAGCGGAGGCTTTAGAGACCCAGTACTTC. It is translated as CASTKVRGLAEALETQYF.

J is TRBJ1-2 and V is TRBV10-3, with D hard to call. With 2 bases removed from V and 4 bases from J, the gap between germline ends came to 14 bases. Per germline, CDR1 ENHRY and CDR2 SYGVKD. This CDR3 contains 15 residues. CDR3 nucleotide sequence: TGTGCCATCAGTGAGACCCCCGGCCATGGCTATGGCTACACCTTC. Translating gives CAISETPGHGYGYTF.

V is TRBV6-1 and J is TRBJ2-7, with 12 bases fitting TRBD2. CDR1 and CDR2 (germline): MNHNS, SASEGT. The CDR3 runs 15 residues. V shed 7 bases, J shed 0 bases, and the junction held 4 bases outside the gene matches. The CDR3 here is CASNILAGGSYEQYF. The CDR3 coding sequence is TGTGCCAGCAACATACTAGCGGGAGGCTCCTACGAGCAGTACTTC.

The chain couples TRBV27 to TRBJ2-7; D is unclear. The V gene lost 3 bases and the J gene lost 7 bases, with 13 bases spanning the gap. The CDR3 has 13 amino acids. From germline, CDR1 is MNHEY and CDR2 SMNVEV (reference sequence). In DNA, the CDR3 is TGTGCCAGCAGTTTTGACCCCAAACAAGAGCAGTACTTC. Its protein is CASSFDPKQEQYF.

The rearrangement joins TRBV11-2 to TRBJ1-4; 7 bases fit TRBD1. Trimming at V came to 5 bases and at J to 7 bases, leaving 13 bases not matched to a gene. Germline CDR1 is SGHAT and CDR2 is FQNNGV. The CDR3 loop spans 16 amino acids. The CDR3 region has the DNA TGTGCCAGCAGCCAAGGGGGACAGAGCGGTATTGAAAAACTGTTTTTT. It yields the protein CASSQGGQSGIEKLFF.

The J gene is TRBJ2-2, the V gene TRBV7-2; D is undetermined. The CDR3 contains 18 residues. V was clipped by 0 bases and J by 7 bases, with 21 bases between them. Germline V gene data show CDR1 as SGHTA and CDR2 as FQGNSA. CDR3 region: CASSLAARLDASGGELFF. The CDR3 nucleotides read TGTGCCAGCAGCTTAGCGGCCCGACTGGACGCAAGTGGCGGGGAGCTGTTTTTT.

This clonotype was picked up a small number of times. The CDR3 DNA sequence: TGCGCCAGCAGCCAGCAACAGGGAGTAGACACTGAAGCTTTCTTT. It specifies CASSQQQGVDTEAFF. The V gene is TRBV4-1, the J gene TRBJ1-1; a possible D gene is TRBD1 (6 bases). Trimming cost V 3 bases and J 3 bases, with 14 bases left between them. Germline loops: CDR1 MGHRA, CDR2 YSYEKL. The CDR3 is made up of 15 amino acids.

This clonotype turned up a few times. The chain recombines TRBV6-6 with TRBJ2-1, with 11 bases that match TRBD2. The CDR3 consists of 14 residues. CDR1 is MNHNY and CDR2 is SVGAGI in the germline V gene (reference sequence). The V segment lost 6 bases and the J segment 7 bases; nucleotides outside the gene matches: 5. This CDR3 is CASRPASGGNEQFF. The CDR3, as DNA: TGTGCCAGCAGACCTGCTAGCGGGGGGAATGAGCAGTTCTTC.

This clonotype has just a few counts. The chain joins TRBV10-3 to TRBJ1-4; weak D call: TRBD1 (5 bases). The CDR3 has 13 amino acids. V was cut by 3 bases and J by 8 bases, with 10 bases left in between. Germline CDR1 ENHRY, CDR2 SYGVKD. CDR3 in DNA: TGTGCCATCAGTGACAGGGATGGGGAAAAACTGTTTTTT. It is translated as CAISDRDGEKLFF.

The rearrangement joins TRBV6-2 or TRBV6-3 to TRBJ1-5; no clear D gene. This CDR3 is 14 amino acids long. Trimming removed 10 bases from V and 2 bases from J, with 15 bases in between. Germline CDR1 reads MNHEY; CDR2 reads SVGEGT. The CDR3 DNA reads TGTGCCACGGCCTTTAGTCTGGGCAATCAGCCCCAGCATTTT. This codes for CATAFSLGNQPQHF.

This chain joins TRBV4-1 and TRBJ1-5; D remains unclear. This CDR3 is built from 15 residues. The germline V and J ends were trimmed by 6 bases and 6 bases, with 18 bases remaining between them. The germline CDR1 and CDR2 sequences are MGHRA and YSYEKL. CDR3 DNA sequence: TGCGCCAGCAGACCAAGGCCTGGGTCACTTCAGCCCCAGCATTTT. Its protein is CASRPRPGSLQPQHF.

Comment on this clonotype: Since a much larger clone is just one base distant, this may be a read error. The chain couples TRBV7-2 to TRBJ2-7; TRBD1 is a possible D gene (6 bases). This CDR3 is built from 15 residues. V was trimmed by 5 bases and J by 5 bases, leaving 19 bases between them. CDR1 SGHTA and CDR2 FQGNSA come from the germline V gene. The CDR3: CASSRNRVQADEQYF. The CDR3 nucleotides are TGTGCCAGCAGCCGAAACAGGGTCCAGGCGGACGAGCAGTACTTC. Supplemented by reference TRBV7-2 and TRBJ2-7, the full variable domain reads GAGVSQSPSNKVTEKGKDVELRCDPISGHTALYWYRQSLGQGLEFLIYFQGNSAPDKSGLPSDRFSAERTGGSVSTLTIQRTQQEDSAVYLCASSRNRVQADEQYFGPGTRLTVT.

V usage is TRBV6-1 and J usage is TRBJ2-7; D gene unclear. The V gene lost 7 bases and the J gene lost 1 base, with 14 bases spanning the gap. The CDR3 is 14 amino acids. Germline lookup yields CDR1 MNHNS and CDR2 SASEGT. CDR3 in DNA: TGTGCCAGCACTTTCTCATCAGTATCCTACGAGCAGTACTTC. Protein product: CASTFSSVSYEQYF.